This record concerns one T cell receptor beta chain sequence. Its antigen is not known. Calling Graves' hyperthyroidism stable meant ophthalmopathy did not progress within 18 months. Extraction of PBMCs used more than 8.5 ml of fresh peripheral blood. Researchers took RNA transcripts and amplified the TCR beta CDR3 regions from them. TCR CDR3 underwent first-round RT-PCR with the HTBI primer set. TCRdb used MiXCR to reprocess the multiplex PCR reads, holding one entry per CDR3 protein. The repertoire has some 770,000 distinct CDR3 sequences, about 17% of them found once; the top ten carry approximately 8.4%. The data stem from a study of T cells in Graves' hyperthyroidism and ophthalmopathy. The study, taken as a whole, reports: Expanded thyroid clonotypes (above 0.001) were mostly also found in blood.

The sequence came from a man younger than 30 with Graves' hyperthyroidism. The sequenced sample was blood.

This chain's CDR3 is CASGTRDGANVLTF. CDR3 in DNA: TGTGCTAGTGGTACTAGAGATGGGGCCAACGTCCTGACTTTC. The chain couples TRBV12-5 to TRBJ2-6; TRBD2 is a possible D gene (5 bases). The CDR3 is made up of 14 amino acids. The V gene's germline CDR1 is LGHNT and CDR2 FRNRAP. V was trimmed by 5 bases and J by 3 bases, leaving 8 bases between them.